This T cell receptor (beta chain) stems from a study of blood T cell repertoires in COVID-19. CDR1 and CDR2 from the germline V gene are MNHNS and SASEGT. Trimming pared 5 bases from V and 5 bases from J, leaving 12 bases between. The CDR3 extends over 13 amino acids. Generated by immunoSEQ multiplex PCR, the TCRdb table keeps only in-frame clones and is missing some. The sample records approximately 110,000 clones, 75% to 90% being singletons. Specimen: peripheral blood. V is TRBV6-1 and J is TRBJ1-2, with D perhaps matching TRBD1 (5 bases). The clonotype was recovered from an elderly woman with acute or convalescent COVID-19. The CDR3 sequence: CASSYGRDYGYTF. The CDR3 DNA is TGTGCCAGCAGTTATGGCAGGGATTATGGCTACACCTTC.